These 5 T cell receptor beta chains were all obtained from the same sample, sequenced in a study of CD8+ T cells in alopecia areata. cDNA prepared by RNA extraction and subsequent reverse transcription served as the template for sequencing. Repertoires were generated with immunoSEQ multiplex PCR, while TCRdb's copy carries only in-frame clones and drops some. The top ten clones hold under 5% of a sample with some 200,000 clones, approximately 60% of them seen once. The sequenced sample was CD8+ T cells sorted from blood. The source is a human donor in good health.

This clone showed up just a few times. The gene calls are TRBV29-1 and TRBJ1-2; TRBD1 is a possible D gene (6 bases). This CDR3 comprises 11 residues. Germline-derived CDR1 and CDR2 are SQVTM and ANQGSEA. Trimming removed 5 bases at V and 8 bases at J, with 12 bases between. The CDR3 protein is CSVRAGDGYTF. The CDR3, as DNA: TGCAGCGTTCGGGCAGGGGACGGCTACACCTTC.

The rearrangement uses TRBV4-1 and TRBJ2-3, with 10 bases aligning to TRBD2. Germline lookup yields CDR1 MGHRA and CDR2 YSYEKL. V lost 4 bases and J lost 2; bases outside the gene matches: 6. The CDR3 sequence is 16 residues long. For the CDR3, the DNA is TGCGCCAGCAGCCCCGAACTAGCGGGGTTCACAGATACGCAGTATTTT. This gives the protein CASSPELAGFTDTQYF.

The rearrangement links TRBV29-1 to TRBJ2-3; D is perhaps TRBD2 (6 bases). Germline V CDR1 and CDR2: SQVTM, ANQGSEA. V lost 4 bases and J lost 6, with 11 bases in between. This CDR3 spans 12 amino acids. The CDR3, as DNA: TGCAGCGTTGGGGATAGCGGCGATACGCAGTATTTT. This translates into CSVGDSGDTQYF.

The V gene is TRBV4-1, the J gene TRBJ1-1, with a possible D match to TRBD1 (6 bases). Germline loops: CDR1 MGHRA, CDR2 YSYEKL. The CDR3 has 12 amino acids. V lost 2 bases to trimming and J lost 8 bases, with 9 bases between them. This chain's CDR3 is CASSQPTGEAFF. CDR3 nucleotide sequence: TGCGCCAGCAGCCAACCAACAGGGGAAGCTTTCTTT.

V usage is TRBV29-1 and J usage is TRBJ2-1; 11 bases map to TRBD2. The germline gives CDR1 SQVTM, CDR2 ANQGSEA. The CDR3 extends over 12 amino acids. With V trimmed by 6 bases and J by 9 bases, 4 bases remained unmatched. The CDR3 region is CSVLAGGSEQFF. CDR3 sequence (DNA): TGCAGCGTATTAGCGGGGGGGAGTGAGCAGTTCTTC.